The rows below give T cell receptor beta chains drawn from one sample of a study of CD8+ T cells in alopecia areata. The assay was immunoSEQ multiplex PCR, and TCRdb's table has in-frame clones only and misses some. The data hold roughly 250,000 clones, with 60% observed a single time. Here the sequenced sample was CD4+ T cells sorted from blood, taken at approximately week 52, from a patient treated with tofacitinib. These receptors all come from a human donor with alopecia areata. Both conserved end residues are part of each CDR3.

CAISPGGNEQFF,TRBV10-3,TRBJ2-1
CASSPTRYPGSEFDEQFF,TRBV5-6,TRBJ2-1
CSATDSSYEQYF,TRBV29-1,TRBJ2-7
CASSLETSVNQPQHF,TRBV7-9,TRBJ1-5
CASSYSSGQETQYF,TRBV6-5,TRBJ2-5
CATRGQGPYEQYF,TRBV13,TRBJ2-7
CASYRDRGYEQYF,TRBV2,TRBJ2-7
CSVTRTANTEAFF,TRBV29-1,TRBJ1-1
CASSLAGNYEQYF,TRBV5-1,TRBJ2-7
CASSYSRENTGELFF,TRBV6-5,TRBJ2-2
CAWAAGGKSHF,TRBV30,TRBJ1-5
CSVSVGGTGEEETQYF,TRBV29-1,TRBJ2-5
CASSKGTFNYGYTF,TRBV13,TRBJ1-2
CASSRRDRETNVLTF,TRBV27,TRBJ2-6
CASSSLAGQAYEQYF,TRBV5-1,TRBJ2-7
CASSKDRGLDSPLHF,TRBV7-3,TRBJ1-6
CASSFQGGLGETQYF,TRBV7-2,TRBJ2-5
CAIRETVTTMNTEAFF,TRBV10-3,TRBJ1-1
CASSVGVYNSPLHF,TRBV9,TRBJ1-6
CASSRRGSYEQYF,TRBV14,TRBJ2-7
CASSRLQARGEQFF,TRBV27,TRBJ2-1
CASSFGQGADTQYF,TRBV7-9,TRBJ2-3
CSVVEVGQPQHF,TRBV29-1,TRBJ1-5
CASSSSTGWTDTQYF,TRBV7-9,TRBJ2-3
CASSYGTGNSPLHF,TRBV6-5,TRBJ1-6
CASSGRDSNQPQHF,TRBV6-5,TRBJ1-5
CASSSLAGVDEQYF,TRBV5-1,TRBJ2-7
CASSYQTSGYNEQFF,TRBV6-5,TRBJ2-1
CASSGGLGLGETQYF,TRBV25-1,TRBJ2-5
CACKNWAREDSPLHF,TRBV30,TRBJ1-6
CASSSRTSGQETQYF,TRBV7-2,TRBJ2-5
CASSPRTGSYEQYF,TRBV18,TRBJ2-7
CASSVAHTRTDTQYF,TRBV9,TRBJ2-3
CASSPGTETYEQYF,TRBV18,TRBJ2-7
CASSIETGFLTSYGYTF,TRBV19,TRBJ1-2
CASSVVPDTQYF,TRBV9,TRBJ2-3
CSVERRLYNEQFF,TRBV29-1,TRBJ2-1
CAWSAGARMNTEAFF,TRBV30,TRBJ1-1
CASSLGGRTDTQYF,TRBV7-9,TRBJ2-3
CASSSDRGRNSPLHF,TRBV27,TRBJ1-6
CASSEWDPTRQGGEKLFF,TRBV25-1,TRBJ1-4
CASSPGDRLSGQPQHF,TRBV11-2,TRBJ1-5
CATSREGQETQYF,TRBV15,TRBJ2-5
CASSPTGTSWANVLTF,TRBV7-9,TRBJ2-6
CASSLRDGWHEQYF,TRBV5-4,TRBJ2-7
CSVEDLWGTGQYNEQFF,TRBV29-1,TRBJ2-1
CASSLLGGPTGELFF,TRBV27,TRBJ2-2
CASSQALAGGEQFF,TRBV14,TRBJ2-1